The TCR beta chain under discussion was sequenced for a study of blood T cell repertoires in COVID-19. The overall study: Acute-phase and convalescent COVID-19 samples originated in the United States, Italy and Spain. Sources were T cells, B-cell-depleted T cells, or PBMCs; the material itself was cDNA or gDNA.

V was trimmed by 5 bases and J by 13 bases, leaving 18 bases between them. The V gene's germline CDR1 is SEHNR and CDR2 FQNEAQ (reference sequence). The length of the CDR3 is 14 residues. The authors' processing: Reference gene primers were amplified, and this amplification served to estimate nucleated cell counts. Some clones are missing from TCRdb's copy, which holds only in-frame ones; the method was immunoSEQ multiplex PCR. That table supplies the V and J calls and clone size; D and trimming were determined from the DNA. The sample lists 350,000 or so clones, 65% to 85% occurring once. Specimen: peripheral blood. The chain uses TRBV7-9 and TRBJ1-6, with a weak D call TRBD1 (5 bases). The sequence derives from a man aged 25-40 years with active or convalescent COVID-19. In DNA form, the CDR3 reads TGTGCCAGCAGCACCGGGACTCTTCTGACCCCCCTCCACTTT. This translates into CASSTGTLLTPLHF.